The rows below give T cell receptor beta chains drawn from one sample of a study of blood T cell repertoires in COVID-19. Method: immunoSEQ multiplex PCR; TCRdb's copy keeps in-frame clones and lacks some. The repertoire has 150,000 to 200,000 clones, about 88% of them found once; the top ten carry approximately 14%. Sequenced material: peripheral blood. The receptors derive from a man aged 30 to 45 with active or convalescent COVID-19. The CDR3 runs from the conserved cysteine through the conserved F or W.

v_call: TRBV7-3; cdr3_aa: CASSLAETGGHGGYTF
v_call: TRBV2; cdr3_aa: CASTQITGELFF
v_call: TRBV12-5; cdr3_aa: CASRRAGLGGYGYTF
v_call: TRBV5-6; cdr3_aa: CASSLFHTGESPLHF
v_call: TRBV12-3/TRBV12-4; cdr3_aa: CASSLRRETQYF
v_call: TRBV2; cdr3_aa: CASRPRTDNEQFF
v_call: TRBV7-6; cdr3_aa: CASSLAPGAGYNEQFF
v_call: TRBV5-6; cdr3_aa: CASSLSNQGFDLFF
v_call: TRBV12-5; cdr3_aa: CASGLVLGQGRDGYTF
v_call: TRBV5-4; cdr3_aa: CASSYDRGVSEAFF
v_call: TRBV2; cdr3_aa: CASNLNRGGADTGELFF
v_call: TRBV2; cdr3_aa: CASRGQASTGELFF
v_call: TRBV29-1; cdr3_aa: CSVEGAPGQAQETQYF
v_call: TRBV19; cdr3_aa: CASSITDFRSNYGYTF
v_call: TRBV19; cdr3_aa: CASTPGQGAKQPQHF
v_call: TRBV24-1; cdr3_aa: CATSGAPGTGNYGYTF
v_call: TRBV5-4; cdr3_aa: CASSPLQGAMNTEAFF
v_call: TRBV11-2; cdr3_aa: CASSRSGDTQRYTF
v_call: TRBV10-2; cdr3_aa: CATRLGYEQYF
v_call: TRBV10-1; cdr3_aa: CASSDGIQANGELFF
v_call: TRBV5-6; cdr3_aa: CASSFGRGYEKLFF
v_call: TRBV11-3; cdr3_aa: CASRNPQGSSGNTIYF
v_call: TRBV9; cdr3_aa: CASSVARGWDGYTF
v_call: TRBV12-3/TRBV12-4; cdr3_aa: CTLRTANTEAFF
v_call: TRBV6-1; cdr3_aa: CASSELAGAYNEQFF
v_call: TRBV6-2/TRBV6-3; cdr3_aa: CASSGRGGEGDEQFF
v_call: TRBV5-1; cdr3_aa: CASSFDGWRDTEAFF
v_call: TRBV9; cdr3_aa: CASSAGSGSSYNEQFF
v_call: TRBV10-1; cdr3_aa: CASSDGRGQFF
v_call: TRBV4-1; cdr3_aa: CASSQPKTGRVEAFF
v_call: TRBV9; cdr3_aa: CASSVANRGNYGYTF
v_call: TRBV5-6; cdr3_aa: CASSGRDRGQFRAYEQYF
v_call: TRBV3-1/TRBV3-2; cdr3_aa: CASSQDPTDSGLHTGELFF
v_call: TRBV7-8; cdr3_aa: CASSPPGLAGETQYF
v_call: TRBV4-1; cdr3_aa: CASSPAGDSSSYEQYF
v_call: TRBV4-3; cdr3_aa: CASSADAATGSYNEQFF
v_call: TRBV6-5; cdr3_aa: CASSTGDQNYGYTF
v_call: TRBV27; cdr3_aa: CASTKRGDSTDTQYF
v_call: TRBV2; cdr3_aa: CATRDSGANVLTF
v_call: TRBV9; cdr3_aa: CASSVESGAIYF
v_call: TRBV24-1; cdr3_aa: CATRAGDSSYEQYF
v_call: TRBV6-4; cdr3_aa: CASSERGLSTDTQYF
v_call: TRBV12-3/TRBV12-4; cdr3_aa: CASSSSDTQYF
v_call: TRBV6-2/TRBV6-3; cdr3_aa: CASSYGRGSNQPQHF
v_call: TRBV4-1; cdr3_aa: CASSQPGLAETTTNTGELFF